The following is a T cell receptor (beta chain) sequence with its context. What it recognizes is unknown. The V gene end was trimmed by 0 bases and the J gene end by 4 bases; junction bases not matched to a gene: 5. The CDR3 runs to 16 residues. CDR1 SGHNT and CDR2 YYREEE come from the germline V gene (reference sequence). This sample was included in a study of cytomegalovirus exposure and HLA in healthy donors. The study's findings and limits: Roughly uniform depth of sequencing across donors was assumed in presence/absence analyses. In a later analysis, parvovirus B19, influenza, CMV and Epstein-Barr virus appeared linked to several top co-occurrence clusters.

The primer mix had 60 Vbeta and 13 Jbeta primers. Generated by immunoSEQ multiplex PCR, the TCRdb table keeps only in-frame clones and is missing some. The sample contains roughly 80,000 clones, 70% to 80% of which appear only once. The sample taken for sequencing was PBMCs. The clonotype was recovered from a man aged 50-60 years in good health and CMV-seropositive. The chain is built from TRBV5-4 and TRBJ2-5, with TRBD2 identical over 11 bases. In DNA form, the CDR3 reads TGTGCCAGCAGCTTGGATCTAGCGGGAGGATCAGAGACCCAGTACTTC. Amino acid sequence: CASSLDLAGGSETQYF.